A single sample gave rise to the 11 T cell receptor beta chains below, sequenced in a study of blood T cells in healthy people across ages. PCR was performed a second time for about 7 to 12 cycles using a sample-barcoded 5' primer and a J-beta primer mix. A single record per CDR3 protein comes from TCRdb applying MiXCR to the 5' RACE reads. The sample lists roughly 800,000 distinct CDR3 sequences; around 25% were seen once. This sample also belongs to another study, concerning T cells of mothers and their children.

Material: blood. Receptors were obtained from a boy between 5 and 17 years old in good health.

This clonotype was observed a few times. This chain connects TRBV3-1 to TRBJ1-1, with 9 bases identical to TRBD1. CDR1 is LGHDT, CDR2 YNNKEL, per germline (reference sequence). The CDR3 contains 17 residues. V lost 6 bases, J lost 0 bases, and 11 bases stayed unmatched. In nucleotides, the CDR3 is TGTGCCAGCAGGGGCCCCTACAGGGGGCAGATGAACACTGAAGCTTTCTTT. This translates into CASRGPYRGQMNTEAFF.

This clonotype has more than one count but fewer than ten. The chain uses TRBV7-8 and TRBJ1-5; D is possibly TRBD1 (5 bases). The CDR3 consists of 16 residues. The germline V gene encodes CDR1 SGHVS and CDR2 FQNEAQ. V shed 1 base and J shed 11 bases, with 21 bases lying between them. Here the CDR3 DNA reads TGTGCCAGCAGCTTAGGTCGCGGGAGCCGGAGGGGAGCCCAGCATTTT. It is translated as CASSLGRGSRRGAQHF.

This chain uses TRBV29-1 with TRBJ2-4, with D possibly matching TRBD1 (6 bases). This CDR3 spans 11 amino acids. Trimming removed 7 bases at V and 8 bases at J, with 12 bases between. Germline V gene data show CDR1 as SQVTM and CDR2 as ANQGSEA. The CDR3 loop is CSGQVLDIQYF. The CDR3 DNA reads TGCAGCGGACAGGTTCTAGACATTCAGTACTTC.

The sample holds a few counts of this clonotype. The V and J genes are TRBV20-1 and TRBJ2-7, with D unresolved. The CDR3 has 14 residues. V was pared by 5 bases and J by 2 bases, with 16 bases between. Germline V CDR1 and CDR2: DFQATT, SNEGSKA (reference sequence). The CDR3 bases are TGCAGTGCTCGCCAACAGACAAGCACCTACGAGCAGTACTTC. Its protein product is CSARQQTSTYEQYF.

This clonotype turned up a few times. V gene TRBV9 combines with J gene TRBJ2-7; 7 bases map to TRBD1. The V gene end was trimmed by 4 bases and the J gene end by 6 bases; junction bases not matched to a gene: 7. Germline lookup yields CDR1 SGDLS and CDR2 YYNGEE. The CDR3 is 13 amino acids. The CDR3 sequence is CASSPGTAGEQYF. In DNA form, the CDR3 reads TGTGCCAGCAGCCCAGGGACAGCCGGCGAGCAGTACTTC.

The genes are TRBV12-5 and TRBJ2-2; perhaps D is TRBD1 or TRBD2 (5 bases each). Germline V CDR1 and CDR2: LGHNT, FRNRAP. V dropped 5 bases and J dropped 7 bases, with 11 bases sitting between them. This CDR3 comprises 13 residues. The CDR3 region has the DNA TGTGCTAGTGGTGTGGGACGTAACGGGGAGCTGTTTTTT. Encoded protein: CASGVGRNGELFF.

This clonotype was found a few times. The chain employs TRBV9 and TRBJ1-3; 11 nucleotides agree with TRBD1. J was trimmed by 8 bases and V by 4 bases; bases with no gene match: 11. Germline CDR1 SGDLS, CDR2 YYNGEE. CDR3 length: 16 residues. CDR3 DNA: TGTGCCAGCAGCACAAGAACCGGGACAGGGGGAGACACCATATATTTT. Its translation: CASSTRTGTGGDTIYF. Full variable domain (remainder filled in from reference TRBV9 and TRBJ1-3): DSGVTQTPKHLITATGQRVTLRCSPRSGDLSVYWYQQSLDQGLQFLIQYYNGEERAKGNILERFSAQQFPDLHSELNLSSLELGDSALYFCASSTRTGTGGDTIYFGEGSWLTVV.

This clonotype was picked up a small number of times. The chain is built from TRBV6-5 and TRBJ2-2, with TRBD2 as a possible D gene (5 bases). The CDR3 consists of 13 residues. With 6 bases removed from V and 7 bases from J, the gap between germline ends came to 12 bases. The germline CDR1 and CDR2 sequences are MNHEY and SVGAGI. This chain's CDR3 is CASSPREFGELFF. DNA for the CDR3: TGTGCCAGCAGCCCAAGGGAGTTCGGGGAGCTGTTTTTT.

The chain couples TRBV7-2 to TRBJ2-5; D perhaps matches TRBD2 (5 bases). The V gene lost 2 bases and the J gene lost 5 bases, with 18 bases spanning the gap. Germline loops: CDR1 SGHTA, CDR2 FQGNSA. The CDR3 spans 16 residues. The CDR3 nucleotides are TGTGCCAGCAGCTTATTCCGGGCCCTGCGCGGGGAGACCCAGTACTTC. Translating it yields CASSLFRALRGETQYF.

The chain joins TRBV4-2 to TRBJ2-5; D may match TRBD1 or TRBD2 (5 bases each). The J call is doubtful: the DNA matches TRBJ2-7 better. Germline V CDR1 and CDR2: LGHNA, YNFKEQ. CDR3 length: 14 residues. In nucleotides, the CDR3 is TGTGCCAGCAGCTTACGGGACGTCGCCTACGAGCAGTACTTC. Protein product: CASSLRDVAYEQYF.

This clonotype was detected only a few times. The CDR3 DNA reads as TGCAGTGCTAGCTATGGGGCTGGCGGGACTTACGAGCAGTACTTC. This gives the protein CSASYGAGGTYEQYF. V usage is TRBV20-1 and J usage is TRBJ2-7, with a weak D call TRBD2 (6 bases). Germline assignment: CDR1 DFQATT and CDR2 SNEGSKA (reference sequence). Trimming removed 3 bases at V and 4 bases at J, with 19 bases between. The CDR3 sequence is 15 residues long.